This entry features one T cell receptor (beta chain) sequence. Its antigen is not known. These data belong to a study of cytotoxic CD8 clonotypes in ibrutinib-treated CLL. Study summary: Researchers reported 11 to 12 relapsed/refractory and about 15 treatment-naive patients, 17 of them IGHV unmutated. Response sampling took place at median approximately 11 months of treatment, range 6 to 36.

Depth targeted 1 in 200,000 to 1 in 1 million T cells, averaging 10x coverage per clonotype. TCRdb's table, derived via immunoSEQ multiplex PCR, lists solely in-frame clones and lacks some. The sample carries about 130,000 clones, around 80% recorded once. V was pared by 2 bases and J by 4 bases, with 8 bases between. The germline V gene encodes CDR1 WNHNN and CDR2 SYGVQD (reference sequence). The CDR3 spans 13 residues. Study-level points and caveats: Investigators sampled sustained-remission and progressing patients at differing times.

This TCR was recovered from a human donor with chronic lymphocytic leukemia. V gene TRBV10-1 combines with J gene TRBJ1-1; D remains unclear. This specimen was PBMCs, taken after 24 months of ibrutinib treatment. The CDR3 reads CASSELSGTEAFF. The CDR3 DNA is TGCGCCAGCAGTGAGCTGTCGGGCACTGAAGCTTTCTTT.